A single sample is the source of the 30 T cell receptor beta chains below, sequenced in a study of regulatory T cells in long-lasting Graves disease. Time point denoted: newly diagnosed GD, antithyroid drugs for less than 3 months. Extracted RNA from PBMCs served as the source of the TCR library. HTBI primers from iRepertoire and Arm-PCR of CDR3 regions yielded the TCR beta libraries. TCRdb re-called the multiplex PCR reads through MiXCR, storing one row per CDR3 protein. The sample carries approximately 350,000 distinct CDR3 sequences, approximately 16% recorded once. This sample also appeared in a second study, on T cells in Graves' hyperthyroidism and ophthalmopathy.

Sample: peripheral blood mononuclear cells (PBMCs), taken at new diagnosis, from a patient treated with antithyroid drugs. The receptors originated from a man between 40 and 49 years old with Graves disease.

This clonotype was found a few times. This could be a read error, since a much larger clone is one nucleotide away. J is TRBJ2-1 and V is TRBV24-1; D remains unclear. The CDR3 has 15 amino acids. Germline V gene data show CDR1 as KGHDR and CDR2 as SFDVKD. CDR3 amino acids: CATSDSEVVWNGQFF. In DNA, the CDR3 is TGTGCCACCAGTGATTCGGAAGTAGTGTGGAATGGGCAGTTCTTC.

The chain links TRBV18 to TRBJ1-2; 9 bases match TRBD1. The germline CDR1 and CDR2 sequences are KGHSH and LQKENI. The V and J ends lost 2 bases and 9 bases, in that order; junction bases with no gene match: 10. This CDR3 has 15 amino acids. DNA for the CDR3: TGTGCCAGCTCACCATCACCGGGACAGGGTTTGAGCTACACCTTC. Its protein product is CASSPSPGQGLSYTF.

V and J are TRBV19 and TRBJ2-3, with D uncertain. Germline CDR1 reads LNHDA; CDR2 reads SQIVND (reference sequence). The CDR3 runs 14 residues. Trimming took 4 bases from V and 2 from J, leaving 10 bases between them. The CDR3 nucleotides read TGTGCCAGTAGTAGTTCCATTAACACAGATACGCAGTATTTT. It encodes CASSSSINTDTQYF.

The sample holds many counts of this clonotype. The chain is built from TRBV6-5 and TRBJ1-1; D gene ambiguous. The germline V gene has CDR1 MNHEY and CDR2 SVGAGI. Trimming cost V 2 bases and J 0 bases, with 16 bases left between them. This CDR3 region has 17 residues. The CDR3 DNA reads TGTGCCAGCAGTTACCCCTTCTGGGGTAACATGAACACTGAAGCTTTCTTT. It specifies CASSYPFWGNMNTEAFF.

This clonotype was recorded many times. This chain joins TRBV12-3 or TRBV12-4 and TRBJ2-7; 7 bases align to TRBD1. This CDR3 region has 14 residues. After removal of 2 bases from V and 4 bases from J, the junction contained 5 bases not matched to a gene. CDR3 amino acids: CASSLWDSLYEQYF. The DNA for the CDR3 is TGTGCCAGCAGTTTATGGGACAGCCTTTACGAGCAGTACTTC.

The table lists this clonotype with many counts. The rearrangement joins TRBV2 to TRBJ2-5; TRBD1 matches 8 bases. The CDR3 loop spans 14 amino acids. From germline, CDR1 is SNHLY and CDR2 FYNNEI. V trimming: 9 bases; J trimming: 7 bases; junction bases outside the gene matches: 13. The CDR3 DNA follows: TGTGCCAGTCGCCAGGGGGCTATCCGGGGGACCCAGTACTTC. It translates to CASRQGAIRGTQYF.

This clonotype was observed at least ten times. The chain employs TRBV28 and TRBJ1-2; the D gene is possibly TRBD1 (6 bases). The V end lost 1 base, the J end lost 8 bases, and 14 bases lay between the germline ends. Germline V gene data show CDR1 as MDHEN and CDR2 as SYDVKM. CDR3 length: 14 residues. In DNA form, the CDR3 reads TGTGCCAGCAGTTTATCGGCAGGGGCTCAGGGCTACACCTTC. Translating gives CASSLSAGAQGYTF.

The chain has TRBV5-1 and TRBJ1-2, with D possibly matching TRBD1 (6 bases). CDR1 is SGHRS, CDR2 YFSETQ, per germline. The length of the CDR3 is 14 residues. Trimming cost V 3 bases and J 4 bases, with 13 bases left between them. CDR3 DNA: TGCGCCAGCAGCTCAACTACAGGGTCCTATGGCTACACCTTC. Its translation is CASSSTTGSYGYTF.

This clonotype was seen many times. J is TRBJ1-6 and V is TRBV30; the match to TRBD1 covers 8 bases. The ends lost 2 bases at V and 9 bases at J; junction bases unmatched: 3. Germline V CDR1 and CDR2: GTSNPN, SVGIG (reference sequence). The CDR3 runs to 13 residues. Here the CDR3 DNA reads TGTGCCTGGAGTCCTACAGGGGGTTCACCCCTCCACTTT. This encodes CAWSPTGGSPLHF. The full variable domain, with the rest looked up from reference TRBV30 and TRBJ1-6, is SQTIHQWPATLVQPVGSPLSLECTVEGTSNPNLYWYRQAAGRGLQLLFYSVGIGQISSEVPQNLSASRPQDRQFILSSKKLLLSDSGFYLCAWSPTGGSPLHFGNGTRLTVT.

This clonotype was observed at least ten times. V and J are TRBV3-1 and TRBJ2-5, with TRBD1 matching over 7 bases. The CDR3 totals 13 residues. CDR1 is LGHDT, CDR2 YNNKEL, per germline (reference sequence). The trim removed 6 bases at V and 5 bases at J, leaving 6 bases unmatched. This chain's CDR3 is CASRPDREETQYF. DNA for the CDR3: TGTGCCAGCAGACCCGACAGGGAGGAGACCCAGTACTTC.

The sample holds many counts of this clonotype. This rearrangement joins TRBV28 to TRBJ2-1; D not certain. Germline CDR1 and CDR2: MDHEN and SYDVKM. The CDR3 consists of 12 residues. Trimming shortened V by 3 bases and J by 2 bases, and 2 bases separated the two germline ends. The DNA of the CDR3 is TGTGCCAGCAGTTTCCCCTACAATGAGCAGTTCTTC. Translating it yields CASSFPYNEQFF.

In its sample, this clonotype was seen many times. This rearrangement joins TRBV6-2 or TRBV6-3 to TRBJ1-5, with a weak D call TRBD1 (5 bases). Germline CDR1 reads MNHEY; CDR2 reads SVGEGT. The CDR3 runs 13 residues. V was shortened by 2 bases and J by 9 bases, with 11 bases between the two germline ends. The CDR3 reads CASSYGPGGPQHF. CDR3 DNA sequence: TGTGCCAGCAGTTACGGACCGGGGGGGCCCCAGCATTTT.

This clonotype showed up many times. The gene calls are TRBV3-1 and TRBJ2-7, with a possible D match to TRBD1 (5 bases). CDR3 length equals 14 residues. From germline, CDR1 is LGHDT and CDR2 YNNKEL (reference sequence). Trimming left V 4 bases short and J 7 bases short, with 17 bases between. The CDR3 loop is CASSPFRRVGEQYF. For the CDR3, the DNA is TGTGCCAGCAGCCCCTTTCGCAGGGTCGGTGAGCAGTACTTC.

At least ten counts were recorded for this clonotype. V usage is TRBV3-1 and J usage is TRBJ2-5, with TRBD1 as a possible D gene (6 bases). This CDR3 has 14 residues. With 1 base removed from V and 1 base from J, the gap between germline ends came to 7 bases. The germline CDR1 and CDR2 sequences are LGHDT and YNNKEL (reference sequence). The CDR3 DNA reads TGTGCCAGCAGCCAAGCACAGGGCCAAGAGACCCAGTACTTC. It translates to CASSQAQGQETQYF.

A word on this clonotype: Since a much larger clone is just one base distant, this may be a read error. The chain joins TRBV7-3 to TRBJ2-7; 7 bases map to TRBD2. Germline loops: CDR1 SGHTA, CDR2 FQGTGA. CDR3 length: 18 amino acids. J gave up 4 bases and V 5 bases, and 20 bases lay outside the gene matches. The CDR3 DNA reads as TGTGCCAGCAGCGTTTTTTCCGAGCGCGGGGGTCCGAGTTACGAGCAGTACTTC. This codes for CASSVFSERGGPSYEQYF.

A word on this clonotype: With a much larger clone just one base away, this may be a read error. The chain uses TRBV4-2 and TRBJ1-4, with TRBD1 matching over 8 bases. Germline V gives CDR1 LGHNA, CDR2 YNFKEQ. CDR3 length equals 16 residues. The J segment lost 3 bases and the V segment lost 4 bases, leaving 7 bases of the junction unmatched. Here the CDR3 DNA reads TGTGCCAGCAGCCGAGCACAGGGGGTCTCTAATGAAAAACTGTTTTTT. It yields the protein CASSRAQGVSNEKLFF.

This clonotype was counted a few times. The chain recombines TRBV20-1 with TRBJ2-2, with TRBD2 identical over 8 bases. J gave up 2 bases and V 4 bases, and 6 bases lay outside the gene matches. Germline CDR1 reads DFQATT; CDR2 reads SNEGSKA (reference sequence). The CDR3 has 15 amino acids. This chain's CDR3 is CSAILRGANTGELFF. In DNA, the CDR3 is TGCAGTGCTATATTGCGGGGGGCTAACACCGGGGAGCTGTTTTTT.

The table lists this clonotype with many counts. The chain recombines TRBV29-1 with TRBJ1-1, with D maybe TRBD1 (6 bases). The CDR3 is made up of 12 amino acids. With 6 bases removed from V and 1 base from J, the gap between germline ends came to 9 bases. Germline values: CDR1 SQVTM, CDR2 ANQGSEA. The DNA of the CDR3 is TGCAGCGTCCGCAGGGGGAACACTGAAGCTTTCTTT. It yields the protein CSVRRGNTEAFF.

This clonotype came up many times. V and J are TRBV24-1 and TRBJ1-1; perhaps TRBD1 as D (6 bases). With 1 base removed from V and 10 bases from J, the gap between germline ends came to 9 bases. From germline, CDR1 is KGHDR and CDR2 SFDVKD. CDR3 length: 12 residues. The CDR3 DNA reads TGTGCCACCAGTGATTTCGGAGGGGGAGCTTTCTTT. As protein: CATSDFGGGAFF.

The chain recombines TRBV18 with TRBJ1-1, with no clear D. The germline V gene encodes CDR1 KGHSH and CDR2 LQKENI. The CDR3 totals 14 residues. Trimming stripped 1 base from V and 4 bases from J, with 10 bases between. The CDR3 is CASSPQGHITEAFF. The CDR3 DNA reads TGTGCCAGCTCACCACAGGGTCATATCACTGAAGCTTTCTTT.

This clonotype was counted at least ten times. This rearrangement joins TRBV20-1 to TRBJ1-6, with D hard to call. Germline CDR1 and CDR2: DFQATT and SNEGSKA (reference sequence). CDR3 length: 15 amino acids. V lost 6 bases to trimming and J lost 0 bases, with 12 bases between them. The CDR3 nucleotides read TGCAGTGCACGCGACTTGAGCTCCTATAATTCACCCCTCCACTTT. This gives the protein CSARDLSSYNSPLHF.

This clonotype appeared many times. CDR3 sequence (DNA): TGTGCCAGCAGCTTCGAAATGAACACTGAAGCTTTCTTT. Its translation: CASSFEMNTEAFF. The genes are TRBV7-9 and TRBJ1-1; D is uncertain. Germline CDR1 is SEHNR and CDR2 is FQNEAQ (reference sequence). The CDR3 loop spans 13 amino acids. Trimming pared 3 bases from V and 0 bases from J, leaving 5 bases between.

This clonotype came up a few times. A single base separates this from a much larger clone, so it may be a read error. The genes are TRBV12-3 or TRBV12-4 and TRBJ2-7, with D unresolved. The CDR3 contains 13 residues. Trimming removed 5 bases at V and 1 base at J, with 9 bases between. The CDR3 coding sequence is TGTGCCAGCAGTGAGCTGGTGTCCTACGAGCAGTACTTC. This sequence encodes CASSELVSYEQYF.

Comment on this clonotype: A much larger clone is a single base away; this may be a read error. The chain links TRBV7-2 to TRBJ2-3; 7 nucleotides line up with TRBD1. The J call may be faulty, since TRBJ2-7 better matches the DNA end. Germline CDR1 SGHTA, CDR2 FQGNSA. The CDR3 contains 14 residues. This CDR3 is CASSRGTVWYEQYF. The DNA of the CDR3 is TGTGCCAGCAGCCGAGGGACAGTGTGGTACGAGCAGTACTTC.

The V gene is TRBV28, the J gene TRBJ1-4; unclear D gene. The CDR3 extends over 16 amino acids. From germline, CDR1 is MDHEN and CDR2 SYDVKM. The germline V and J ends were trimmed by 6 bases and 8 bases, with 22 bases remaining between them. CDR3 bases: TGTGCCAGCAGCTCAGAGGAACCGGGCCGAAGGGAAAAACTGTTTTTT. It is translated as CASSSEEPGRREKLFF.

This clonotype has at least ten counts. The rearrangement uses TRBV11-2 and TRBJ2-2; D is undetermined. This CDR3 spans 15 amino acids. V lost 5 bases and J 0 bases, leaving 10 bases between the germline ends. Germline V gives CDR1 SGHAT, CDR2 FQNNGV. The CDR3 region is CASSGNRANTGELFF. CDR3 DNA sequence: TGTGCCAGCAGCGGGAACAGAGCGAACACCGGGGAGCTGTTTTTT.

This clonotype has at least ten counts. The rearrangement uses TRBV7-3 and TRBJ2-5; 7 bases map to TRBD2. The germline V gene has CDR1 SGHTA and CDR2 FQGTGA. V lost 1 base, J lost 2 bases, and 4 bases stayed unmatched. CDR3 size: 15 residues. The CDR3 DNA reads TGTGCCAGCAGCTTAATGGGGGGGGAGCAAGAGACCCAGTACTTC. It specifies CASSLMGGEQETQYF.

This clonotype has a count of ten or more. V and J are TRBV3-1 and TRBJ1-1; D uncertain. CDR1 is LGHDT, CDR2 YNNKEL, per germline (reference sequence). V was cut by 1 base and J by 4 bases, with 13 bases left in between. This CDR3 is built from 15 residues. The CDR3 protein is CASSQATGWGTEAFF. Here the CDR3 DNA reads TGTGCCAGCAGCCAAGCGACGGGGTGGGGCACTGAAGCTTTCTTT.

This chain links TRBV6-1 with TRBJ2-3; TRBD1 matches 11 bases. The CDR3 totals 18 residues. V gave up 4 bases and J gave up 2 bases; unmatched junction bases: 11. Germline V CDR1 and CDR2: MNHNS, SASEGT. DNA for the CDR3: TGTGCCAGCAGTGGTGAGCCGGGACAGGGGGTCCCCACAGATACGCAGTATTTT. It yields the protein CASSGEPGQGVPTDTQYF.

The chain couples TRBV5-1 to TRBJ2-3; D may be TRBD1 or TRBD2 (5 bases each). The germline V gene has CDR1 SGHRS and CDR2 YFSETQ. V lost 8 bases and J 4 bases, leaving 17 bases between the germline ends. This CDR3 contains 14 residues. The CDR3 loop reads CASSARGQADTQYF. CDR3 coding DNA: TGCGCCAGTTCCGCGAGGGGTCAGGCAGATACGCAGTATTTT.